The subject of this entry is one TCR beta chain. These data come from a study of blood T cell repertoires in COVID-19. Study summary: Material from acute and convalescent COVID-19 was sourced from the United States, Italy and Spain. The analysed material was cDNA or gDNA that came from T cells, B-cell-depleted T cells, or PBMCs.

Authors' processing steps: Amplification of reference gene primers provided the estimated nucleated cell counts. TCRdb's copy holds only in-frame clones and misses some; the assay was immunoSEQ multiplex PCR. V and J calls and clone size follow that table, whereas D and trimming were derived from the DNA. The table has about 200,000 clones, 83% seen once. The V segment lost 2 bases and the J segment 10 bases; nucleotides outside the gene matches: 2. The CDR3 covers 11 residues. Germline-derived CDR1 and CDR2 are GTSNPN and SVGIG (reference sequence). The chain couples TRBV30 to TRBJ2-1; TRBD2 matches 7 bases. This sequence originates from a middle-aged woman with active or convalescent COVID-19. The sample was peripheral blood. Written as DNA, the CDR3 is TGTGCCTGGAGTTCACTAGCGGAGCAGTTCTTC. Translated, it gives CAWSSLAEQFF.